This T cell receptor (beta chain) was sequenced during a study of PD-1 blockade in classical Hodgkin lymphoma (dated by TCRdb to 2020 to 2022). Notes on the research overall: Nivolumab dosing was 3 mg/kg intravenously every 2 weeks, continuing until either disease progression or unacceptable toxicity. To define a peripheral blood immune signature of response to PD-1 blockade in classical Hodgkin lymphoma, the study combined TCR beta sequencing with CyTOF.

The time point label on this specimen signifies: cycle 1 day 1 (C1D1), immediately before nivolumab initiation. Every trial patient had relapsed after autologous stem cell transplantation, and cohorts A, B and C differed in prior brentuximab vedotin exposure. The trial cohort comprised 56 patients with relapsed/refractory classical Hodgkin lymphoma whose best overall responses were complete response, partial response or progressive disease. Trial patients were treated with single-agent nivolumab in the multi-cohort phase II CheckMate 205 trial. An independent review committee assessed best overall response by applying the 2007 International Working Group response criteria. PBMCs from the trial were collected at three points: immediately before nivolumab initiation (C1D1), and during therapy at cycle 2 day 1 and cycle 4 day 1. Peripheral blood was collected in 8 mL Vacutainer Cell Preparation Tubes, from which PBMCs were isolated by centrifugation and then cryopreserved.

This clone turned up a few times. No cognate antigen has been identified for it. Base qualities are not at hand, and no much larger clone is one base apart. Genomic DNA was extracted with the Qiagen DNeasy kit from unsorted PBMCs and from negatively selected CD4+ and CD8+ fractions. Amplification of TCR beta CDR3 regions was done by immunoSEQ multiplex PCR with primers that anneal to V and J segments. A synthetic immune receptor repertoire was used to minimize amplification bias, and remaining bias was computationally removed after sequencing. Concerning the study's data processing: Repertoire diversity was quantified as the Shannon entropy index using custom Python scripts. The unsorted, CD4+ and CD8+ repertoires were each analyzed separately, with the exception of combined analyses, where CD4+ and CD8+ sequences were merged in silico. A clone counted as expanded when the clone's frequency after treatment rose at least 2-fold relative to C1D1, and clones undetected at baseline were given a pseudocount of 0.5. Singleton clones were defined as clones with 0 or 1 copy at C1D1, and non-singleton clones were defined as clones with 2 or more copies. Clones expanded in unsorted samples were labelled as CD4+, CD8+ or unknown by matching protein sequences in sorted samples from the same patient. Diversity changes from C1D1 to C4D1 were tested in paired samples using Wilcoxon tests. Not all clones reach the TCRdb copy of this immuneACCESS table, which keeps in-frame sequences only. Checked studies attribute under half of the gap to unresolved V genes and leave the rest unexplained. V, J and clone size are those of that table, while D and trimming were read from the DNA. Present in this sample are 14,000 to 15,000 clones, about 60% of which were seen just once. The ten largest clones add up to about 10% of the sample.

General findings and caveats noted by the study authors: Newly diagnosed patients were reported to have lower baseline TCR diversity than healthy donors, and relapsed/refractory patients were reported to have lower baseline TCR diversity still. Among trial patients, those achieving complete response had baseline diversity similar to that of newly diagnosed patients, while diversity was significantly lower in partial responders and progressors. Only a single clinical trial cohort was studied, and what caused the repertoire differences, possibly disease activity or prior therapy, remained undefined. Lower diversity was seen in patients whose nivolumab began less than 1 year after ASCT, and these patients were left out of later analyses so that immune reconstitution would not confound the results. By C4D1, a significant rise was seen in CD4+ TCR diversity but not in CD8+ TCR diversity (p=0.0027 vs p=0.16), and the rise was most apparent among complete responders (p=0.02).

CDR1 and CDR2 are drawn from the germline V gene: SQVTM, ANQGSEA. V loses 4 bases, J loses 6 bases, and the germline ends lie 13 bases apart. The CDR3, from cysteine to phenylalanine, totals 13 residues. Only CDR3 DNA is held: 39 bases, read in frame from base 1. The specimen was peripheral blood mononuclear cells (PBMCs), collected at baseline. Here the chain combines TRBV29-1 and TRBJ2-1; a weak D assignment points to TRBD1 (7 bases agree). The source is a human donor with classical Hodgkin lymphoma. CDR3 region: CSVGGRDSNEQFF. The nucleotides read TGCAGCGTTGGGGGGCGGGACAGCAATGAGCAGTTCTTC.